One T cell receptor beta chain is described in this entry. Primers used in a second PCR of roughly 7 to 11 cycles were a sample-barcoded 5' primer and a J-beta primer mix. TCRdb re-called the 5' RACE reads with MiXCR, one entry per CDR3 protein. The sample lists hundreds of thousands of distinct CDR3 sequences, 58% occurring once. This entry is derived from a study of blood T cells in healthy people across ages. Germline CDR1 and CDR2: SGDLS and YYNGEE. The CDR3 is made up of 15 amino acids. With 0 bases clipped from V and 18 bases from J, the junction kept 10 bases outside the gene matches. V usage is TRBV9 and J usage is TRBJ1-6; 12 bases map to TRBD1. This clonotype was sampled from a man aged 25-45 years in good health. Sequencing input: blood. CDR3 protein: CASSVGGTGGFDPHF. CDR3 nucleotides: TGTGCCAGCAGCGTAGGGGGGACAGGGGGCTTTGACCCCCACTTT.